The 7 T cell receptor beta chains below come from one sample, sequenced in a study of blood T cell repertoires in COVID-19. Libraries were prepared by immunoSEQ multiplex PCR; TCRdb keeps only in-frame clonotypes and omits some of them. The data hold 200,000 or so clones, with around nine tenths observed a single time. The specimen was PBMCs or T cells enriched from blood (not recorded which). Source of these receptors: a man aged 30 to 39 in a cohort exposed to, infected with or recovered from COVID-19 (not recorded which).

The chain is built from TRBV28 and TRBJ1-5; TRBD1 agrees at 7 bases. The V and J ends lost 10 bases and 2 bases, in that order; junction bases with no gene match: 5. Germline loops: CDR1 MDHEN, CDR2 SYDVKM. This CDR3 contains 13 residues. In DNA, the CDR3 is TGTGCCACGATTCAGGGGGGCAATCAGCCCCAGCATTTT. As protein: CATIQGGNQPQHF.

The rearrangement links TRBV12-5 to TRBJ2-7; 9 bases fit TRBD1. The CDR3 has 14 residues. Per the germline V gene, CDR1 is LGHNT and CDR2 is FRNRAP. The V gene end was trimmed by 7 bases and the J gene end by 5 bases; junction bases not matched to a gene: 9. The CDR3 here is CASASGDRDHEQYF. CDR3 nucleotide sequence: TGTGCTAGTGCCTCGGGGGACAGGGACCACGAGCAGTACTTC.

The V call is TRBV7-3, the J call TRBJ2-1; D is undetermined. From germline, CDR1 is SGHTA and CDR2 FQGTGA. The CDR3 loop spans 13 amino acids. The V and J ends lost 0 bases and 8 bases respectively, with 8 bases between them. The CDR3 here is CASSLTFVHEQFF. For the CDR3, the DNA is TGTGCCAGCAGCTTAACGTTCGTCCATGAGCAGTTCTTC.

This chain joins TRBV18 and TRBJ1-4; D perhaps matches TRBD1 (5 bases). The CDR3 runs 15 residues. With 3 bases removed from V and 5 bases from J, the gap between germline ends came to 13 bases. In germline, CDR1 is KGHSH, CDR2 LQKENI. DNA for the CDR3: TGTGCCAGCTCACCGTCAGAGACAGAGAATGAAAAACTGTTTTTT. As protein: CASSPSETENEKLFF.

This chain joins TRBV5-1 and TRBJ2-1, with 13 bases lining up with TRBD2. With 3 bases clipped from V and 8 bases from J, the junction kept 5 bases outside the gene matches. The CDR3 sequence is 15 residues long. The germline V gene has CDR1 SGHRS and CDR2 YFSETQ. CDR3 in amino acids: CASSYGLAGVDEQFF. The CDR3 DNA reads TGCGCCAGCAGCTACGGACTAGCGGGAGTCGATGAGCAGTTCTTC.

This chain joins TRBV10-3 and TRBJ2-7; maybe TRBD2 (5 bases). From germline, CDR1 is ENHRY and CDR2 SYGVKD. Trimming cost V 3 bases and J 6 bases, with 6 bases left between them. This CDR3 has 11 residues. This CDR3 is CAISEGGEQYF. The CDR3 DNA follows: TGTGCCATCAGTGAAGGAGGCGAGCAGTACTTC.

The chain uses TRBV2 and TRBJ1-5; TRBD1 aligns across 7 bases. The CDR3 contains 14 residues. Germline assignment: CDR1 SNHLY and CDR2 FYNNEI. V shed 5 bases and J 5 bases; nucleotides not matched to a gene: 6. CDR3 amino acids: CASSSGQADQPQHF. The CDR3 coding sequence is TGTGCCAGCAGTAGCGGACAGGCGGATCAGCCCCAGCATTTT.